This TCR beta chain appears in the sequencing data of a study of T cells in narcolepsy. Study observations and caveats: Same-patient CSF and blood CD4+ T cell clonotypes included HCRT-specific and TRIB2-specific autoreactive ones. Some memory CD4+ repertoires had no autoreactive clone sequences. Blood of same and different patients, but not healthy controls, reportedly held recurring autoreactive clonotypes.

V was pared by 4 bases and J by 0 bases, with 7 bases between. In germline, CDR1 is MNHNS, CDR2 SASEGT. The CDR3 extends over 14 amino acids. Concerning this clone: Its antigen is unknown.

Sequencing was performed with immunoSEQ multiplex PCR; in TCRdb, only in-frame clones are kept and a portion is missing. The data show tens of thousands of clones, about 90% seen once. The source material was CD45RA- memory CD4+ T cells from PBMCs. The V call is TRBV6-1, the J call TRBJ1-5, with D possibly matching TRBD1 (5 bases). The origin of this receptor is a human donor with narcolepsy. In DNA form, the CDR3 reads TGTGCCAGCAGTGGGGACCTTAGCAATCAGCCCCAGCATTTT. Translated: CASSGDLSNQPQHF.